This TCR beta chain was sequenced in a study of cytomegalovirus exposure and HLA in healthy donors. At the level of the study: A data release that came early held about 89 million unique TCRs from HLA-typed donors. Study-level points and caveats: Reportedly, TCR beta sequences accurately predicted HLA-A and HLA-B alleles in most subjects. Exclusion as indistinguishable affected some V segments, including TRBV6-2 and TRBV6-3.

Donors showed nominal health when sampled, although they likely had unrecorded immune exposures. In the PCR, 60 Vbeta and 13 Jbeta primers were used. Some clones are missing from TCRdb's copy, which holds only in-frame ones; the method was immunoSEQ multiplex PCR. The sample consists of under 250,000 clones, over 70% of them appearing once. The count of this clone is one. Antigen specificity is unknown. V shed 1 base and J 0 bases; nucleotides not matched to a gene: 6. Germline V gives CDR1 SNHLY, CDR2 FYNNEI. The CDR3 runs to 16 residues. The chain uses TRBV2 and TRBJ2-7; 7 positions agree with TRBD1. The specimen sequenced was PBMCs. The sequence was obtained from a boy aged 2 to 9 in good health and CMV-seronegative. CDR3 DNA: TGTGCCAGCAGTGAAGTCCGGGACAGAAACTCCTACGAGCAGTACTTC. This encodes CASSEVRDRNSYEQYF.